This T cell receptor beta chain is drawn from a study of long-term antiretroviral therapy in people with HIV. Notes on this clone: Its antigen is unidentified.

The CDR3 contains 16 residues. Findings and caveats of the study: Once patients were on ART, diversity went higher but still fell short of transplant donor controls. Spans of CDR3 length were tighter for HIV repertoires than for controls.

Survey level was the resolution at which the v3.0 immunoSEQ assay ran. Profiled with immunoSEQ multiplex PCR; TCRdb holds only in-frame clones, not every one. The sample yields 21,000 or so clones, 85% to 90% seen once. This sequence joins TRBV12-1 and TRBJ2-7; no DNA check was done on the table's D call, TRBD1. TRBV12-1 is listed as a pseudogene. The clonotype originates from a man aged 55-75 years with HIV. The starting material was unsorted PBMCs, obtained 2.3 years after starting antiretroviral therapy. The DNA for the CDR3 is TGTGCCAGCAGCGCACGGGGTCCGGGACAGGCGACCGAGCAGTACTTC. It specifies CASSARGPGQATEQYF.